What follows are 30 T cell receptor beta chains derived from one specimen sequenced in a study of T cell clonality in common variable immunodeficiency. General observations from the study: In common variable immunodeficiency, TCR beta chains reportedly carried fewer deletions and N-nucleotide insertions.

The assay was immunoSEQ multiplex PCR, and TCRdb's table has in-frame clones only and misses some. Recorded here are under 15,000 clones, none singletons. These receptors have no identified antigens. Sample: peripheral blood mononuclear cells. Every receptor here comes from a human donor with common variable immunodeficiency.

For this clone: The missing CDR3 end, 3 residues past where the read stops, is filled in from the germline J gene. This chain connects TRBV6-1 to TRBJ1-6; D might be TRBD1 (6 bases). Germline CDR1 and CDR2: MNHNS and SASEGT. Trimming shortened V by 4 bases and J by 7 bases, and 14 bases separated the two germline ends. This CDR3 has 15 amino acids. The CDR3 bases that were read are TGTGCCAGCAGTGGGTCGCCAGGGGACAATTCACCC. It codes for CASSGSPGDNSP. The whole CDR3 is CASSGSPGDNSPLHF.

In this sample, this clone turned up a few times. Coverage ceases 3 residues before the CDR3 finishes, and the germline J gene fills in the end. This chain connects TRBV20-1 to TRBJ2-5, with D possibly being TRBD2 (6 bases). The CDR3 runs 12 residues. Germline CDR1 and CDR2: DFQATT and SNEGSKA (reference sequence). Trimming cost V 7 bases and J 2 bases, with 11 bases left between them. This CDR3 reads CSGGLLQETQYF. The covered CDR3 bases are TGCAGTGGGGGACTTTTACAAGAGACC.

Only a few counts were recorded for this clone. The read ends 3 residues before the CDR3 terminus; that terminus is restored from the germline J gene. The rearrangement uses TRBV16 and TRBJ1-2, with a tentative D call TRBD1 (6 bases). CDR3 length: 15 residues. Germline V gene data show CDR1 as KGHSY and CDR2 as FQNENV. The sequenced CDR3 bases are TGTGCCAGCAGCGGGGAAGAGGGGGTATTATACGGC. Translated, it gives CASSGEEGVLYG. The full CDR3 reads CASSGEEGVLYGYTF.

This clone was seen a handful of times. From the germline J gene comes the end of the CDR3, since the read stops 3 residues before it. The rearrangement joins TRBV7-9 to TRBJ1-6, with D possibly matching TRBD1 (6 bases). Germline V gene lookup returns CDR1 SEHNR and CDR2 FQNEAQ (reference sequence). This CDR3 has 15 residues. Trimming removed 1 base at V and 9 bases at J, with 13 bases between. CDR3 amino acids: CASSLDTGLASPLHF. Incomplete CDR3 DNA: TGTGCCAGCAGCTTAGATACAGGGTTGGCTTCACCC.

A note on this clone: Sequencing ends 3 residues short of the CDR3 end; the germline J gene provides the rest. This rearrangement joins TRBV19 to TRBJ2-7; D not resolved. The germline V and J ends were trimmed by 4 bases and 3 bases, with 7 bases remaining between them. Germline V gives CDR1 LNHDA, CDR2 SQIVND (reference sequence). CDR3 length: 12 amino acids. The sequenced CDR3 bases are TGTGCCAGTAGTAGAGCTTACTACGAG. It translates to CASSRAYYE. The whole CDR3 sequence reads CASSRAYYEQYF.

A remark on this clone: The read ends 3 residues early relative to the CDR3; the germline J gene fills the gap. The chain couples TRBV5-1 to TRBJ2-5; TRBD2 aligns across 8 bases. The CDR3 runs to 15 residues. The germline V gene has CDR1 SGHRS and CDR2 YFSETQ. V lost 6 bases to trimming and J lost 5 bases; unmatched junction nucleotides: 12. Partial CDR3 DNA: TGCGCCAGCACCTTCGTGGGACTAGTTGGGGAGACC. Translation gives CASTFVGLVGET. The full CDR3 reads CASTFVGLVGETQYF.

This clone is medium-sized by share. The CDR3 extends 3 residues past the end of the read, so its final part is completed from the germline J gene. This sequence joins TRBV18 and TRBJ2-3; TRBD2 matches at 7 bases. The V gene end was trimmed by 3 bases and the J gene end by 4 bases; junction bases not matched to a gene: 10. This CDR3 is built from 16 residues. The germline CDR1 and CDR2 sequences are KGHSH and LQKENI. This CDR3 reads CASSPRERGAADTQYF. The sequenced CDR3 bases are TGTGCCAGCTCACCTCGGGAGCGGGGAGCGGCAGATACG. Complete variable domain (other parts from reference TRBV18 and TRBJ2-3): NAGVMQNPRHLVRRRGQEARLRCSPMKGHSHVYWYRQLPEEGLKFMVYLQKENIIDESGMPKERFSAEFPKEGPSILRIQQVVRGDSAAYFCASSPRERGAADTQYFGPGTRLTVL.

This clone showed up just a few times. Partial CDR3 DNA: TGTGCCAGCAGCCCCCGGTGGACTAATGAAAAA. It translates to CASSPRWTNEK. The entire CDR3 reads CASSPRWTNEKLFF. The rearrangement links TRBV7-2 to TRBJ1-4; D is unclear. The sequence runs out 3 residues before the end of the CDR3; the remainder is reconstructed from the germline J gene. Germline assignment: CDR1 SGHTA and CDR2 FQGNSA. Trimming took 5 bases from V and 2 from J, leaving 9 bases between them. The CDR3 runs 14 residues.

The sample holds a few counts of this clone. Read data end 3 residues before the CDR3 end; the end is taken from the germline J gene. The J gene is TRBJ1-2, the V gene TRBV7-9; no definite D call. The V end lost 2 bases, the J end lost 3 bases, and 10 bases lay between the germline ends. Germline V lookup: CDR1 SEHNR, CDR2 FQNEAQ (reference sequence). This CDR3 is built from 14 residues. The CDR3 DNA, read in part, is TGTGCCAGCAGCTTACTCCTGAGGGACTATGGC. Translation: CASSLLLRDYG. The CDR3 as a whole reads CASSLLLRDYGYTF.

This clone occurred a few times. The read ends 3 residues shy of where the CDR3 ends; the end is completed using the germline J gene. The V call is TRBV18, the J call TRBJ1-6, with 7 bases lining up with TRBD1. There are 16 residues in the CDR3. V dropped 2 bases and J dropped 6; count of bases not matched to a gene: 7. Germline V lookup: CDR1 KGHSH, CDR2 LQKENI. The covered CDR3 bases are TGTGCCAGCTCACCAGAACAGGGGTTTGGTAATTCACCC. This sequence encodes CASSPEQGFGNSP. The whole CDR3 reads CASSPEQGFGNSPLHF.

This clone was seen a few times. The CDR3 extends 3 residues past the end of the read, so its final part is completed from the germline J gene. The chain combines TRBV5-1 with TRBJ1-6; D unresolved. V was pared by 4 bases and J by 5 bases, with 13 bases between. There are 15 residues in the CDR3. Germline values: CDR1 SGHRS, CDR2 YFSETQ. This CDR3 is CASSQWTGDNSPLHF. CDR3 bases read: TGCGCCAGCAGCCAGTGGACTGGAGATAATTCACCC. The whole variable domain, filled in from reference TRBV5-1 and TRBJ1-6, reads KAGVTQTPRYLIKTRGQQVTLSCSPISGHRSVSWYQQTPGQGLQFLFEYFSETQRNKGNFPGRFSGRQFSNSRSEMNVSTLELGDSALYLCASSQWTGDNSPLHFGNGTRLTVT.

The sample holds a few counts of this clone. The CDR3 goes on 3 residues after the read ends, and that part is filled in from the germline J gene. V gene TRBV2 combines with J gene TRBJ2-1; the D gene is possibly TRBD1 (5 bases). In germline, CDR1 is SNHLY, CDR2 FYNNEI. The CDR3 is 12 amino acids. The V and J ends lost 6 bases and 9 bases respectively, with 12 bases between them. The sequenced part of the CDR3 DNA is TGTGCCAGCAGCCCAGGGAAGGGTGAG. It encodes CASSPGKGE. The full CDR3 reads CASSPGKGEQFF.

Turning to this clone: The CDR3 end is not reached by the read, which stops 3 residues before it; the germline J gene fills it in. The chain is built from TRBV18 and TRBJ2-7, with 11 bases lining up with TRBD1. Per germline, CDR1 KGHSH and CDR2 LQKENI. V lost 6 bases to trimming and J lost 4 bases; unmatched junction nucleotides: 5. The CDR3 is 14 residues long. CDR3 in amino acids: CASSYGQGAYEQYF. The CDR3 DNA, read in part, is TGTGCCAGCTCCTACGGACAGGGGGCGTACGAG.

This clone was counted only a few times. With the read ending 3 residues before the CDR3 end, the germline J gene is used to fill in that end. The V call is TRBV18, the J call TRBJ1-3; 8 positions agree with TRBD1. Germline V gene lookup returns CDR1 KGHSH and CDR2 LQKENI. The length of the CDR3 is 16 residues. Trimming at V came to 6 bases and at J to 1 base, leaving 8 bases not matched to a gene. CDR3 sequence reads: CASSQTQGASGNTIYF. The sequenced part of the CDR3 DNA is TGTGCCAGCTCGCAGACTCAGGGGGCGTCTGGAAACACC.

By share, this clone ranks as medium-sized. The read terminates 3 residues ahead of where the CDR3 ends, so the germline J gene completes it. This rearrangement joins TRBV20-1 to TRBJ2-3; 8 bases agree with TRBD1. J gave up 4 bases and V 5 bases, and 5 bases lay outside the gene matches. The CDR3 extends over 13 amino acids. The germline gives CDR1 DFQATT, CDR2 SNEGSKA (reference sequence). The CDR3 bases that were read are TGCAGTGCTCCCGGGACAGGTCCAGATACG. Its translation: CSAPGTGPDT. The whole CDR3 sequence is CSAPGTGPDTQYF.

This clone was counted a few times. Read sequence stops 3 residues before the CDR3 end, and the germline J gene provides the missing end. The V gene is TRBV30, the J gene TRBJ1-6, with 9 bases lining up with TRBD1. The germline CDR1 and CDR2 sequences are GTSNPN and SVGIG (reference sequence). This CDR3 is built from 14 residues. The ends lost 2 bases at V and 8 bases at J; junction bases unmatched: 4. CDR3 DNA (partial): TGTGCCTGGAGTCGAGACAGGGGGGATTCACCC. The encoded protein is CAWSRDRGDSP. In full, the CDR3 reads CAWSRDRGDSPLHF.

Comments on this clone: From the germline J gene comes the end of the CDR3, since the read stops 3 residues before it. The chain combines TRBV19 with TRBJ2-4, with TRBD1 matching 10 bases. With V trimmed by 3 bases and J by 1 base, 9 bases remained unmatched. The CDR3 runs to 18 residues. Germline CDR1 and CDR2: LNHDA and SQIVND (reference sequence). CDR3 DNA (partial): TGTGCCAGTAGTATGAAGGGGACAGGGGATCATGCCAAAAACATT. This codes for CASSMKGTGDHAKNI. The entire CDR3 reads CASSMKGTGDHAKNIQYF. Looking up the rest from reference TRBV19 and TRBJ2-4 gives the full variable domain: DGGITQSPKYLFRKEGQNVTLSCEQNLNHDAMYWYRQDPGQGLRLIYYSQIVNDFQKGDIAEGYSVSREKKESFPLTVTSAQKNPTAFYLCASSMKGTGDHAKNIQYFGAGTRLSVL.

This clone was detected a few times. Read data end 3 residues before the CDR3 end; the end is taken from the germline J gene. The rearrangement links TRBV19 to TRBJ2-3, with 9 bases matching TRBD2. The length of the CDR3 is 14 residues. From germline, CDR1 is LNHDA and CDR2 SQIVND (reference sequence). V lost 2 bases and J lost 6; bases outside the gene matches: 3. The sequenced CDR3 bases are TGTGCCAGTAGTATACAGCGGGGGGCGGATACG. As protein: CASSIQRGADT. The whole CDR3 is CASSIQRGADTQYF.

On this clone: Read data end 3 residues before the CDR3 end; the end is taken from the germline J gene. The chain is built from TRBV19 and TRBJ2-3; the match to TRBD1 covers 8 bases. Germline V lookup: CDR1 LNHDA, CDR2 SQIVND (reference sequence). The CDR3 spans 15 residues. The ends lost 6 bases at V and 0 bases at J; junction bases unmatched: 5. The CDR3 loop is CASRNRGISTDTQYF. Incomplete CDR3 DNA: TGTGCCAGTAGGAACAGGGGGATTAGCACAGATACG.

A few counts support this clone. The read gets to within 3 residues of the CDR3 end, and the germline J gene fills in the rest. The J gene is TRBJ1-6, the V gene TRBV2; weak D call: TRBD1 (5 bases). This CDR3 spans 14 amino acids. Trimming took off 9 bases at V and 5 bases at J, with 14 bases between the two ends. CDR1 and CDR2 (germline): SNHLY, FYNNEI. The CDR3 bases that were read are TGTGCCAGGAGCCAGGGTGGGAATAATTCACCC. Protein: CARSQGGNNSP. The full CDR3 protein is CARSQGGNNSPLHF.

This clone was detected a few times. The CDR3 end is not reached by the read, which stops 3 residues before it; the germline J gene fills it in. The chain links TRBV6-1 to TRBJ2-3, with 7 bases lining up with TRBD1. The CDR3 spans 14 residues. After removal of 4 bases from V and 3 bases from J, the junction contained 4 bases not matched to a gene. CDR1 is MNHNS, CDR2 SASEGT, per germline. The part of the CDR3 DNA that was read is TGTGCCAGCAGTGGACAGGGCCGGACAGATACG. Translated, it gives CASSGQGRTDT. The entire CDR3 sequence reads CASSGQGRTDTQYF.

The table lists this clone with a few counts. The read halts 3 residues ahead of the CDR3 end, with the missing end drawn from the germline J gene. The rearrangement joins TRBV19 to TRBJ2-7; D is perhaps TRBD1 (5 bases). The germline V gene has CDR1 LNHDA and CDR2 SQIVND (reference sequence). The germline V and J ends were trimmed by 3 bases and 1 base, with 10 bases remaining between them. The CDR3 has 14 amino acids. CDR3 DNA, as far as it was read: TGTGCCAGTAGTATTTCACAGGCGTCCTACGAG. It encodes CASSISQASYE. The whole CDR3 reads CASSISQASYEQYF.

In regard to this clone: The read terminates 3 residues before the CDR3 end, so the remaining end is supplied by the germline J gene. This chain uses TRBV5-6 with TRBJ2-3, with 7 bases that match TRBD2. Germline assignment: CDR1 SGHDT and CDR2 YYEEEE. This CDR3 contains 15 residues. J was trimmed by 6 bases and V by 0 bases; bases with no gene match: 7. The CDR3 bases that were read are TGTGCCAGCAGCTTGGCGGGGGGTACTTGGGATACG. Residues: CASSLAGGTWDT. The entire CDR3 protein is CASSLAGGTWDTQYF.

This clone was picked up a small number of times. Read sequence stops 3 residues before the CDR3 end, and the germline J gene provides the missing end. This chain connects TRBV19 to TRBJ1-1, with D perhaps matching TRBD1 (5 bases). CDR1 and CDR2 from the germline V gene are LNHDA and SQIVND (reference sequence). The V and J ends lost 5 bases and 0 bases respectively, with 10 bases between them. The CDR3 consists of 14 residues. The covered CDR3 bases are TGTGCCAGTAGTTCCGACAGTCTGAACACTGAA. Translated, it gives CASSSDSLNTE. The whole CDR3 sequence is CASSSDSLNTEAFF.

This clone was counted between two and nine times. The read terminates 3 residues ahead of where the CDR3 ends, so the germline J gene completes it. V and J are TRBV30 and TRBJ2-7; D gene ambiguous. CDR3 length: 14 amino acids. V lost 0 bases and J lost 6, with 15 bases in between. Germline V gene sequence: CDR1 GTSNPN, CDR2 SVGIG (reference sequence). The CDR3 reads CAWSVRPGRAEQYF. The sequenced CDR3 bases are TGTGCCTGGAGTGTACGGCCCGGTAGGGCCGAG.

Only a few counts were recorded for this clone. The CDR3 end is not reached by the read, which stops 3 residues before it; the germline J gene fills it in. The chain has TRBV11-3 and TRBJ1-1; 7 bases match TRBD1. The CDR3 length is 12 residues. Germline CDR1 is SGHNT and CDR2 is YENEEA. CDR3 amino acids: CASQGEEGKAFF. Partial CDR3 DNA: TGTGCCAGCCAGGGGGAGGAGGGAAAA.

Within the sample, this clone is medium-sized (0.01 to 0.1%). The read ends 3 residues early relative to the CDR3; the germline J gene fills the gap. The J gene is TRBJ1-5, the V gene TRBV6-1, with 7 bases lining up with TRBD1. Germline V lookup: CDR1 MNHNS, CDR2 SASEGT. With 2 bases clipped from V and 7 bases from J, the junction kept 8 bases outside the gene matches. The CDR3 loop spans 15 amino acids. This chain's CDR3 is CASSEQGGQGQPQHF. The covered CDR3 bases are TGTGCCAGCAGTGAACAGGGGGGCCAAGGGCAGCCC.

About this clone itself: The CDR3 goes on 3 residues after the read ends, and that part is filled in from the germline J gene. The chain is built from TRBV18 and TRBJ1-2; maybe TRBD1 (6 bases). The length of the CDR3 is 17 residues. The V and J ends lost 1 base and 1 base respectively, with 16 bases between them. Germline lookup yields CDR1 KGHSH and CDR2 LQKENI. CDR3 protein: CASSPLYLGQSNYGYTF. The part of the CDR3 DNA that was read is TGTGCCAGCTCACCACTTTACCTAGGACAGAGTAACTATGGC.

A few counts support this clone. The CDR3 end falls 3 residues outside the read, so it is completed with the germline J gene. The chain is built from TRBV5-1 and TRBJ2-7; possibly TRBD1 for D (6 bases). Germline loops: CDR1 SGHRS, CDR2 YFSETQ. V lost 3 bases, J lost 4 bases, and 11 bases lay in between. The CDR3 totals 13 residues. The part of the CDR3 DNA that was read is TGCGCCAGCAGCTGGACAGTAGGGTACGAG. This encodes CASSWTVGYE. The complete CDR3 sequence is CASSWTVGYEQYF.

This clone was seen ten or more times. The read gets to within 3 residues of the CDR3 end, and the germline J gene fills in the rest. The chain recombines TRBV2 with TRBJ1-1, with a weak D call TRBD1 (6 bases). V lost 11 bases, J lost 6 bases, and 22 bases lay in between. CDR1 and CDR2 from the germline V gene are SNHLY and FYNNEI. The CDR3 spans 14 residues. The CDR3 loop reads CALKQVSGDPEAFF. The part of the CDR3 DNA that was read is TGTGCCCTCAAACAGGTCTCAGGGGACCCTGAA.